Listed below are T cell receptor beta chains from one sample, sequenced in a study of early T cells in non-severe SARS-CoV-2 infection. From the 5' RACE reads, TCRdb called clonotypes with MiXCR, one entry per CDR3 protein. The sample lists around 80,000 distinct CDR3 sequences, approximately 15% occurring once. The sequencing sample was made of whole blood. Every receptor here comes from an adult who was a healthcare worker with PCR-confirmed SARS-CoV-2 infection or an uninfected control (not recorded which). The conserved cysteine and the conserved F or W are not part of the CDR3 here. Each record gives: clone size, V gene, J gene, CDR3 protein. Clone size appears in some rows only: once, few, many, or a class for an expanded clone.

>many|TRBV7-9|TRBJ2-5
ASSFPQGKETQY
>many|TRBV30|TRBJ2-7
AWSTGQLHTEQY
>many|TRBV2|TRBJ1-2
ASIGRNYGYT
>-|TRBV12-3/TRBV12-4|TRBJ2-3
ASSFTKDTQY
>-|TRBV10-3|TRBJ2-1
AIRRDYSSYNEQF
>-|TRBV11-2|TRBJ2-7
ASSSILRQATKPYEQY
>many|TRBV4-2|TRBJ2-3
ASSQDFAQGLAGAGQY
>-|TRBV2|TRBJ1-1
ASSEGGQGRWAEAF
>-|TRBV20-1|TRBJ1-1
SASSVDLNTEAF
>-|TRBV20-1|TRBJ1-1
SCQRGDTEAF
>-|TRBV27|TRBJ2-7
ASSLDRGEPYEQY
>many|TRBV6-5|TRBJ1-3
ASSYSGTPSSGNTIY
>few|TRBV10-3|TRBJ1-1
AISESPPRESLEAF
>many|TRBV12-5|TRBJ1-2
ASATVYGYT
>few|TRBV20-1|TRBJ2-7
SAGTYRGRDYEQY
>-|TRBV7-2|TRBJ1-2
ASSHGIRDQWGAYGYT
>few|TRBV2|TRBJ2-5
ASEFGLAGGPGQETQY
>many|TRBV7-8|TRBJ2-2
ASSLIRRTGNTGELF
>many|TRBV29-1|TRBJ2-7
SVRRGNYEQY
>many|TRBV11-2|TRBJ1-3
ASSLVPLTRNTIY
>many|TRBV20-1|TRBJ1-5
SAGQGSGQPQH
>-|TRBV29-1|TRBJ1-2
SVLTGVNNYGYT
>many|TRBV6-2/TRBV6-3|TRBJ2-2
ASSRDLNTGELF
>many|TRBV7-2|TRBJ2-7
ASSRGAGGPDEQY
>-|TRBV6-5|TRBJ2-1
ASSYTVGSYNEQF
>-|TRBV10-2|TRBJ2-7
ASSDFKLVEQY
>-|TRBV5-1|TRBJ2-7
ASSPSTLYEQY
>medium-sized|TRBV7-8|TRBJ2-2
ASSRGTSNTGELF
>few|TRBV5-1|TRBJ2-7
ASSLVSGSTYEQY
>-|TRBV7-2|TRBJ2-2
ASSPQEYELF
>few|TRBV7-2|TRBJ1-2
ASSSGQGGGYT
>-|TRBV2|TRBJ2-1
ANNAVGGGPYNEQF
>few|TRBV20-1|TRBJ1-1
SAFRTDMNTEAF
>-|TRBV20-1|TRBJ2-3
SARDSLGDTQY
>-|TRBV20-1|TRBJ2-3
SARTLETGSGQGVPTDTQY
>few|TRBV5-1|TRBJ2-3
ASSLTDTDTQY
>many|TRBV4-1|TRBJ1-1
ASSQVEGSVAEAF
>few|TRBV18|TRBJ2-5
ASSPRAIETQY
>-|TRBV30|TRBJ2-6
AWSAGTGANVLT
>few|TRBV7-9|TRBJ2-2
ASSSGLAYTGELF
>many|TRBV29-1|TRBJ1-1
SVEVSGQLTEAF
>many|TRBV29-1|TRBJ2-5
SARARVGQETQY
>many|TRBV10-3|TRBJ2-1
AISTGTGVNNEQF
>many|TRBV7-6|TRBJ2-1
ASSSQGSGNNEQF
>many|TRBV3-1|TRBJ1-1
ASSPKSTEAF
>many|TRBV12-3/TRBV12-4|TRBJ2-2
ASSLAAGELF
>-|TRBV15|TRBJ2-1
ATSRGGFQQYNEQF
>-|TRBV30|TRBJ1-6
AWDRGGSPLH
>few|TRBV7-6|TRBJ1-1
ASSSLAGSVEAF
>many|TRBV12-3/TRBV12-4|TRBJ1-2
ASSSSGGAVYGYT
>-|TRBV19|TRBJ2-2
ASSPGWGPGELF
>few|TRBV5-1|TRBJ2-4
ASSRGSTKNIQY